Following are 4 T cell receptor beta chains from one sample sequenced in a study of blood T cell repertoires in COVID-19. TCRdb keeps only in-frame clones here, not all; method: immunoSEQ multiplex PCR. The sample yields tens of thousands of clones, roughly nine tenths seen once. The sequencing input was peripheral blood. These receptors were taken from a human donor in a cohort sampled during active COVID-19.

V usage is TRBV10-3 and J usage is TRBJ2-7, with TRBD2 as a possible D gene (6 bases). V lost 0 bases and J 3 bases, leaving 9 bases between the germline ends. Germline V gives CDR1 ENHRY, CDR2 SYGVKD. The CDR3 sequence is 14 residues long. CDR3 in amino acids: CAISESRGNYEQYV. DNA for the CDR3: TGTGCCATCAGTGAGTCGCGCGGGAACTACGAGCAGTACGTC.

J is TRBJ1-2 and V is TRBV18; a weak D match, TRBD1 (6 bases). With 5 bases removed from V and 0 bases from J, the gap between germline ends came to 10 bases. The CDR3 length is 14 residues. CDR1 KGHSH and CDR2 LQKENI come from the germline V gene. The CDR3 spells CASSTGTTNYGYTF. The CDR3 DNA reads as TGTGCCAGCTCAACGGGGACAACTAACTATGGCTACACCTTC. The full variable domain, completed using reference TRBV18 and TRBJ1-2, is NAGVMQNPRHLVRRRGQEARLRCSPMKGHSHVYWYRQLPEEGLKFMVYLQKENIIDESGMPKERFSAEFPKEGPSILRIQQVVRGDSAAYFCASSTGTTNYGYTFGSGTRLTVV.

V gene TRBV5-1 combines with J gene TRBJ1-4; 7 bases are a match to TRBD1. Germline-derived CDR1 and CDR2 are SGHRS and YFSETQ. With 2 bases clipped from V and 6 bases from J, the junction kept 7 bases outside the gene matches. The CDR3 spans 15 residues. The CDR3 DNA is TGCGCCAGCAGCTTAGACAGGGTGATGGATGAAAAACTGTTTTTT. Its translation: CASSLDRVMDEKLFF.

This clone has a single count. This rearrangement joins TRBV19 to TRBJ2-5; the match to TRBD2 covers 8 bases. There are 15 residues in the CDR3. Germline V lookup: CDR1 LNHDA, CDR2 SQIVND (reference sequence). V shed 3 bases, J shed 2 bases, and the junction held 5 bases outside the gene matches. CDR3 loop: CASSIAGGLQETQYF. The CDR3 nucleotides are TGTGCCAGTAGTATCGCGGGGGGTCTACAAGAGACCCAGTACTTC. The complete variable domain, with remaining parts taken from reference TRBV19 and TRBJ2-5, reads DGGITQSPKYLFRKEGQNVTLSCEQNLNHDAMYWYRQDPGQGLRLIYYSQIVNDFQKGDIAEGYSVSREKKESFPLTVTSAQKNPTAFYLCASSIAGGLQETQYFGPGTRLLVL.